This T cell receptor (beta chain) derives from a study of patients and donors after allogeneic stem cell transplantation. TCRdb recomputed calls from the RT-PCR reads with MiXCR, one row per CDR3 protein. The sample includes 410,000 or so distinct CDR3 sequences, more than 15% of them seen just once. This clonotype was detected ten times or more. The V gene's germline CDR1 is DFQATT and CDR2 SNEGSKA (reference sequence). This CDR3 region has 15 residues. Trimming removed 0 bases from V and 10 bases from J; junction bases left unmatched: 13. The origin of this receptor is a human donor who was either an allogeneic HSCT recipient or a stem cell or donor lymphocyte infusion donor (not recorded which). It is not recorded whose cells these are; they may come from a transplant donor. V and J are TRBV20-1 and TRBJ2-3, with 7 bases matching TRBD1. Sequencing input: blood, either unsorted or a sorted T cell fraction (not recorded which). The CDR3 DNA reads TGCAGTGCTAGAGATCGACAGGGAAGAGCGCTCGCGCAGTATTTT. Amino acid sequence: CSARDRQGRALAQYF.